A single sample is the source of the 26 T cell receptor beta chains below, sequenced in a study of radiation and T cells in renal cell carcinoma. Specified time point: blood 4 weeks post-SBRT, at nephrectomy. The sample's treatment: 15 Gy SBRT to primary tumor, nephrectomy 4 weeks later. Generated by immunoSEQ multiplex PCR, the TCRdb table keeps only in-frame clones and is missing some. Of fewer than 200,000 clones in the sample, 88% were seen once. This specimen was blood, taken from a patient whose treatment included radiotherapy and nephrectomy. All receptors come from a woman in her forties or fifties with renal cell carcinoma.

This clone appeared a few times. The chain uses TRBV4-3 and TRBJ2-3; 8 bases agree with TRBD1. The CDR3 length is 16 residues. Trimming cost V 2 bases and J 4 bases; bases outside gene matches: 8. Germline V gives CDR1 LGHNA, CDR2 YSLEER. CDR3 sequence (DNA): TGCGCCAGCAGCCAAACCCGGACAGGGATCCCAGATACGCAGTATTTT. Its translation is CASSQTRTGIPDTQYF.

This chain links TRBV18 with TRBJ2-3; D is possibly TRBD1 (7 bases). Germline V gives CDR1 KGHSH, CDR2 LQKENI. The CDR3 consists of 16 residues. V was trimmed by 2 bases and J by 1 base, leaving 13 bases between them. The CDR3 sequence: CASSPRQGGRTDTQYF. The CDR3 nucleotides are TGTGCCAGCTCACCAAGACAGGGAGGCCGCACAGATACGCAGTATTTT.

This clone has just one count. The V call is TRBV2, the J call TRBJ2-5; D is perhaps TRBD1 or TRBD2 (5 bases each). CDR1 and CDR2 (germline): SNHLY, FYNNEI. The length of the CDR3 is 18 residues. V gave up 6 bases and J gave up 2 bases, with 25 bases separating them. The CDR3 bases are TGTGCCAGCAGCCCCCGGAGAACCGGGACGGAGCTTCAAGAGACCCAGTACTTC. Its translation: CASSPRRTGTELQETQYF.

This chain connects TRBV7-2 to TRBJ1-1; weak D call: TRBD1 (6 bases). The CDR3 spans 16 residues. V shed 4 bases and J shed 1 base, with 16 bases lying between them. Germline values: CDR1 SGHTA, CDR2 FQGNSA. The chain's CDR3 is CASSYRLQGPNTEAFF. The DNA for the CDR3 is TGTGCCAGCAGCTACCGCTTACAGGGCCCGAACACTGAAGCTTTCTTT.

V gene TRBV19 combines with J gene TRBJ2-2; D gene uncertain. This CDR3 has 15 amino acids. Germline loops: CDR1 LNHDA, CDR2 SQIVND (reference sequence). Between the trimmed V and J ends, which lost 2 bases and 0 bases, there was a span of 7 bases. The CDR3 DNA sequence: TGTGCCAGTAGTATATTGGCAGCGAACACCGGGGAGCTGTTTTTT. Amino acid sequence: CASSILAANTGELFF. The variable domain in full, with the rest retrieved from reference TRBV19 and TRBJ2-2, is DGGITQSPKYLFRKEGQNVTLSCEQNLNHDAMYWYRQDPGQGLRLIYYSQIVNDFQKGDIAEGYSVSREKKESFPLTVTSAQKNPTAFYLCASSILAANTGELFFGEGSRLTVL.

V usage is TRBV25-1 and J usage is TRBJ2-7; perhaps TRBD1 as D (7 bases). The germline V and J ends were trimmed by 6 bases and 1 base, with 13 bases remaining between them. CDR3 length: 14 residues. Looked up from germline, CDR1 is MGHDK and CDR2 is SYGVNS. Here the CDR3 reads CASRAPGGSYEQYF. The CDR3 DNA reads as TGTGCCAGCAGAGCTCCAGGGGGGTCCTACGAGCAGTACTTC.

A word on this clone: At one end the junction does not follow the germline gene, possibly because of a read error. This chain uses TRBV7-7 with TRBJ2-2, with D perhaps assigned TRBD1 or TRBD2 (5 bases each). Germline loops: CDR1 SSHAT, CDR2 FNYEAQ (reference sequence). The CDR3 covers 13 residues. As DNA, the CDR3 is TGTGCTAGCAGCGCCACGGGGCCCGGGGAGCTGTTTTTT. This translates into CASSATGPGELFF.

The V gene is TRBV2, the J gene TRBJ2-1; 10 nucleotides align to TRBD2. Germline V gene sequence: CDR1 SNHLY, CDR2 FYNNEI. The CDR3 is made up of 16 amino acids. V shed 2 bases, J shed 5 bases, and the junction held 6 bases outside the gene matches. DNA for the CDR3: TGTGCCAGCAGTGAACAGTCTAGCGGGAGAGACAATGAGCAGTTCTTC. This codes for CASSEQSSGRDNEQFF.

The rearrangement uses TRBV5-1 and TRBJ2-7; TRBD1 aligns across 7 bases. The germline gives CDR1 SGHRS, CDR2 YFSETQ. V lost 5 bases to trimming and J lost 2 bases; unmatched junction nucleotides: 7. The CDR3 consists of 14 residues. CDR3 region: CASSHGTEPYEQYF. The CDR3 DNA reads TGCGCCAGCAGTCACGGGACAGAACCCTACGAGCAGTACTTC.

CDR3 sequence (DNA): TGTGCCAGCAGCCCCATTCCTCCCCCGACTAGCGGGGGGCTGAGCACAGATACGCAGTATTTT. It translates to CASSPIPPPTSGGLSTDTQYF. J is TRBJ2-3 and V is TRBV7-3, with TRBD2 matching 13 bases. The J segment lost 0 bases and the V segment lost 5 bases, leaving 17 bases of the junction unmatched. This CDR3 comprises 21 residues. Germline loops: CDR1 SGHTA, CDR2 FQGTGA. Supplemented by reference TRBV7-3 and TRBJ2-3, the full variable domain reads GAGVSQTPSNKVTEKGKYVELRCDPISGHTALYWYRQSLGQGPEFLIYFQGTGAADDSGLPNDRFFAVRPEGSVSTLKIQRTERGDSAVYLCASSPIPPPTSGGLSTDTQYFGPGTRLTVL.

V gene TRBV5-4 combines with J gene TRBJ2-7, with a possible D match to TRBD1 (6 bases). This CDR3 region has 13 residues. V lost 4 bases to trimming and J lost 1 base, with 9 bases between them. Germline lookup yields CDR1 SGHNT and CDR2 YYREEE (reference sequence). CDR3 residues: CASSLDRSYEQYF. CDR3 DNA sequence: TGTGCCAGCAGCCTGGACAGATCCTACGAGCAGTACTTC.

V and J are TRBV19 and TRBJ1-4; TRBD1 matches 9 bases. The V segment lost 5 bases and the J segment 7 bases; nucleotides outside the gene matches: 5. Germline values: CDR1 LNHDA, CDR2 SQIVND (reference sequence). This CDR3 has 14 residues. CDR3 protein: CASSPGQGSEKLFF. CDR3 nucleotides: TGTGCCAGTAGTCCGGGACAGGGATCTGAAAAACTGTTTTTT.

There are a few counts of this clone. This chain connects TRBV15 to TRBJ1-1; no definite D call. The CDR3 spans 16 residues. CDR1 LNHNV and CDR2 YYDKDF come from the germline V gene (reference sequence). The V and J ends lost 0 bases and 1 base respectively, with 12 bases between them. The CDR3 sequence: CATSRDLAVGNTEAFF. CDR3 nucleotide sequence: TGTGCCACCAGCAGAGATCTGGCAGTCGGGAACACTGAAGCTTTCTTT.

In regard to this clone: Within the sample, other DNA sequences also encode this same CDR3. V and J are TRBV6-5 and TRBJ1-2, with TRBD1 identical over 9 bases. The germline V gene encodes CDR1 MNHEY and CDR2 SVGAGI. This CDR3 comprises 14 residues. V was clipped by 6 bases and J by 2 bases; unmatched bases: 4. This chain's CDR3 is CASRPGTGNYGYTF. In DNA form, the CDR3 reads TGTGCCAGCAGGCCGGGGACAGGGAACTATGGCTACACCTTC.

The chain uses TRBV11-1 and TRBJ2-2; 11 bases are a match to TRBD1. With V trimmed by 5 bases and J by 3 bases, 11 bases remained unmatched. The germline V gene encodes CDR1 SGHAT and CDR2 FQDESV (reference sequence). This CDR3 contains 18 residues. CDR3: CASSLDRGRPEYTGELFF. The CDR3 region has the DNA TGTGCCAGCAGCCTGGACAGGGGGCGCCCCGAGTACACCGGGGAGCTGTTTTTT. The variable domain in full, with the rest retrieved from reference TRBV11-1 and TRBJ2-2, is EAEVAQSPRYKITEKSQAVAFWCDPISGHATLYWYRQILGQGPELLVQFQDESVVDDSQLPKDRFSAERLKGVDSTLKIQPAELGDSAMYLCASSLDRGRPEYTGELFFGEGSRLTVL.

This clone turned up a few times. This sample includes further DNA sequences coding for the same CDR3. The chain recombines TRBV5-1 with TRBJ2-7; 10 nucleotides match TRBD2. Trimming at V came to 4 bases and at J to 2 bases, leaving 3 bases not matched to a gene. The CDR3 length is 14 residues. CDR1 is SGHRS and CDR2 is YFSETQ in the germline V gene. CDR3 nucleotides: TGCGCCAGCAGCGTAAGCGGGGGGGCCTACGAGCAGTACTTC. As protein: CASSVSGGAYEQYF.

V usage is TRBV11-2 and J usage is TRBJ1-2; no definite D call. Trimming took 3 bases from V and 4 from J, leaving 6 bases between them. The germline CDR1 and CDR2 sequences are SGHAT and FQNNGV. The CDR3 totals 12 residues. In DNA, the CDR3 is TGTGCCAGCAGCTTTTTCAGCTATGGCTACACCTTC. Protein: CASSFFSYGYTF. Variable domain in full (rest from reference TRBV11-2 and TRBJ1-2): EAGVAQSPRYKIIEKRQSVAFWCNPISGHATLYWYQQILGQGPKLLIQFQNNGVVDDSQLPKDRFSAERLKGVDSTLKIQPAKLEDSAVYLCASSFFSYGYTFGSGTRLTVV.

Only a few counts were recorded for this clone. The chain employs TRBV2 and TRBJ1-2; D gene ambiguous. The germline CDR1 and CDR2 sequences are SNHLY and FYNNEI. Trimming removed 11 bases at V and 3 bases at J, with 13 bases between. This CDR3 spans 12 amino acids. CDR3 DNA: TGTGCCGTATCGGGGTTGTACTATGGCTACACCTTC. Translating it yields CAVSGLYYGYTF.

The chain uses TRBV7-8 and TRBJ2-1; 11 nucleotides agree with TRBD2. With V trimmed by 5 bases and J by 5 bases, 5 bases remained unmatched. This CDR3 has 15 residues. Germline V gene sequence: CDR1 SGHVS, CDR2 FQNEAQ. The CDR3 sequence is CASSIGTSGNNEQFF. The CDR3 region has the DNA TGTGCCAGCAGCATAGGGACTAGCGGTAACAATGAGCAGTTCTTC.

A single count supports this clone. The chain uses TRBV6-1 and TRBJ2-7, with D possibly matching TRBD2 (6 bases). CDR1 and CDR2 (germline): MNHNS, SASEGT. V was trimmed by 0 bases and J by 0 bases, leaving 6 bases between them. This CDR3 has 14 amino acids. The CDR3 protein is CASSEARDSYEQYF. The CDR3 nucleotides are TGTGCCAGCAGTGAAGCGCGGGACTCCTACGAGCAGTACTTC.

The rearrangement joins TRBV7-8 to TRBJ2-3; D call uncertain. The CDR3 is 13 residues long. Trimming cost V 5 bases and J 3 bases, with 9 bases left between them. Germline V gene data show CDR1 as SGHVS and CDR2 as FQNEAQ. The CDR3 protein is CASSPFLTDTQYF. The CDR3 DNA sequence: TGTGCCAGCAGCCCCTTTTTAACAGATACGCAGTATTTT.

This rearrangement joins TRBV9 to TRBJ2-1; TRBD2 matches 9 bases. Unmatched junction bases numbered 7, after V lost 4 bases and J lost 5 bases. Germline CDR1 SGDLS, CDR2 YYNGEE. The CDR3 covers 15 residues. CDR3 residues: CASSPPGLADNEQFF. Here the CDR3 DNA reads TGTGCCAGCAGCCCTCCGGGACTAGCTGACAATGAGCAGTTCTTC.

The chain combines TRBV7-3 with TRBJ1-1; D is undetermined. Germline CDR1 SGHTA, CDR2 FQGTGA. This CDR3 has 13 residues. The V end was cut by 2 bases, the J end by 3 bases, with 7 bases between. The DNA for the CDR3 is TGTGCCAGCAGCTTATACGCGTACACTGAAGCTTTCTTT. This gives the protein CASSLYAYTEAFF.

This chain links TRBV18 with TRBJ2-5; D remains unclear. The germline V and J ends were trimmed by 3 bases and 4 bases, with 9 bases remaining between them. The germline V gene has CDR1 KGHSH and CDR2 LQKENI. The CDR3 covers 13 residues. CDR3 amino acids: CASSPNVGETQYF. The DNA of the CDR3 is TGTGCCAGCTCACCGAATGTTGGAGAGACCCAGTACTTC.

The chain combines TRBV19 with TRBJ2-7; D remains ambiguous. The length of the CDR3 is 14 residues. Trimming took 3 bases from V and 2 from J, leaving 11 bases between them. Germline V CDR1 and CDR2: LNHDA, SQIVND (reference sequence). The chain's CDR3 is CASSITGTPYEQYF. CDR3 nucleotide sequence: TGTGCCAGTAGTATTACGGGCACCCCCTACGAGCAGTACTTC.

CDR3 residues: CASSVGSGGEGYTF. The CDR3 coding sequence is TGTGCCAGCAGCGTAGGGTCAGGGGGCGAGGGCTACACCTTC. The chain joins TRBV7-2 to TRBJ1-2; TRBD1 aligns across 8 bases. CDR3 length: 14 amino acids. The germline V gene has CDR1 SGHTA and CDR2 FQGNSA. The V gene end was trimmed by 5 bases and the J gene end by 8 bases; junction bases not matched to a gene: 10.